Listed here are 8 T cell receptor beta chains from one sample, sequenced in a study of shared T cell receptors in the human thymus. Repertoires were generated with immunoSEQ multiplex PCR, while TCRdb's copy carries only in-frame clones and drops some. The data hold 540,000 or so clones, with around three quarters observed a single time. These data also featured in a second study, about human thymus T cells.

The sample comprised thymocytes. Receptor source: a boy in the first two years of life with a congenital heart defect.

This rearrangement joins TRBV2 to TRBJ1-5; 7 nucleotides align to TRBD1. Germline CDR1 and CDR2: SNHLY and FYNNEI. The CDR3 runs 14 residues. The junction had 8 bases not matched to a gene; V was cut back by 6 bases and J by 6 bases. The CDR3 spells CASRATGRSQPQHF. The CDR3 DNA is TGTGCCAGCAGAGCGACAGGGAGAAGTCAGCCCCAGCATTTT.

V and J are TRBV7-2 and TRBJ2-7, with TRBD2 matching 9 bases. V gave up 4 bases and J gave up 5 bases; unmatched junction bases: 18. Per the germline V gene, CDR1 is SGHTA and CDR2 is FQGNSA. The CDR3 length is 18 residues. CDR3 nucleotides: TGTGCCAGCAGCTCCAGCGTGAGGACTAGCGTTCCAGGTCACGAGCAGTACTTC. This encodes CASSSSVRTSVPGHEQYF.

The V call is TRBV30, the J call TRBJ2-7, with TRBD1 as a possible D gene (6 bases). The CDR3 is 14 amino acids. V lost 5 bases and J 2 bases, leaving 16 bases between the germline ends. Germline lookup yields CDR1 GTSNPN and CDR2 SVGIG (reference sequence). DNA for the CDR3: TGTGCCTGGTTCCGGGACAAAGGTCCCTACGAGCAGTACTTC. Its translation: CAWFRDKGPYEQYF. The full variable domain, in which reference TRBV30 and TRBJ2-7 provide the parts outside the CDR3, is SQTIHQWPATLVQPVGSPLSLECTVEGTSNPNLYWYRQAAGRGLQLLFYSVGIGQISSEVPQNLSASRPQDRQFILSSKKLLLSDSGFYLCAWFRDKGPYEQYFGPGTRLTVT.

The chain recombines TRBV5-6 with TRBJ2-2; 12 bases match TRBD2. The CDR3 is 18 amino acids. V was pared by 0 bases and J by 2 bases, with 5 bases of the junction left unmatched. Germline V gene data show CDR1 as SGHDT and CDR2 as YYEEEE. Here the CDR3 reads CASSLGWTSGINTGELFF. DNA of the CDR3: TGTGCCAGCAGCTTGGGTTGGACTAGCGGGATTAACACCGGGGAGCTGTTTTTT.

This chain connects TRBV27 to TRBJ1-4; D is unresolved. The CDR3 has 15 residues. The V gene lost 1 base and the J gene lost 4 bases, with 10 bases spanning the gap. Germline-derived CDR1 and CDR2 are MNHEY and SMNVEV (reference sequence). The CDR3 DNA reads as TGTGCCAGCAGTTTATTCGGGAGACTTAATGAAAAACTGTTTTTT. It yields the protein CASSLFGRLNEKLFF.

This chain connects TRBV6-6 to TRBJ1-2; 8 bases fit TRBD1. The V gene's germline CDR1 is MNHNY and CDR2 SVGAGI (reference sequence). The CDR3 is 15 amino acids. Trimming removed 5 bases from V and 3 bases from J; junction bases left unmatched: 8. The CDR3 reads CASSTRTGYDYGYTF. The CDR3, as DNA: TGTGCCAGCAGTACACGGACAGGGTACGACTATGGCTACACCTTC.

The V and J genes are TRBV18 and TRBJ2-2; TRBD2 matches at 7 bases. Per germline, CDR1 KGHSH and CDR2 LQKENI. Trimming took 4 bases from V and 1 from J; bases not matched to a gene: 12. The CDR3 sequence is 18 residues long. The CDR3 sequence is CASSRASGAQRNTGELFF. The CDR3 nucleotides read TGTGCCAGCTCACGGGCTAGCGGCGCCCAGAGGAACACCGGGGAGCTGTTTTTT.

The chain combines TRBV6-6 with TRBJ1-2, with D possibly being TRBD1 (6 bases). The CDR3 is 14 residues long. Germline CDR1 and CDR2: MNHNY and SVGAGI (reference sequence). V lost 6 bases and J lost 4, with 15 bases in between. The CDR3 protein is CASSLQGRGYGYTF. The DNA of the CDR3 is TGTGCCAGCAGCCTACAGGGCCGGGGCTATGGCTACACCTTC.